The 25 T cell receptor beta chains below were found in one sample sequenced in a study of PD-L1 blockade in urothelial cancer. The repertoire was sequenced with immunoSEQ multiplex PCR; TCRdb's copy has only in-frame clones and lacks some. The repertoire holds 35,000 or so clones, with about 87% as singletons. Time point indicated: pretreatment peripheral blood. The source material was PBMCs, sampled around atezolizumab (anti-PD-L1) treatment. The source is a man between 60 and 75 years old with urothelial cancer.

This chain uses TRBV19 with TRBJ2-3, with D tentatively TRBD1 (7 bases). In germline, CDR1 is LNHDA, CDR2 SQIVND (reference sequence). The CDR3 extends over 13 amino acids. Deletions cut 7 bases from V and 3 bases from J, with 11 bases between. The CDR3, as DNA: TGTGCCAGTACCGCGGGACAGACAGATACGCAGTATTTT. As protein: CASTAGQTDTQYF.

The V gene is TRBV6-4, the J gene TRBJ2-3; TRBD2 agrees at 7 bases. CDR1 and CDR2 from the germline V gene are MRHNA and SNTAGT. The CDR3 is 15 residues long. J gave up 1 base and V 5 bases, and 6 bases lay outside the gene matches. CDR3 sequence reads: CASSREGLGTDTQYF. The CDR3 bases are TGTGCCAGCAGTAGGGAGGGCCTCGGCACAGATACGCAGTATTTT.

The chain is built from TRBV5-1 and TRBJ1-2; unclear D gene. CDR1 is SGHRS, CDR2 YFSETQ, per germline. The CDR3 totals 12 residues. V lost 2 bases and J lost 8, with 10 bases in between. In DNA form, the CDR3 reads TGCGCCAGCAGCTTCTCGGAGGAAGGCTACACCTTC. Its protein product is CASSFSEEGYTF.

This sequence joins TRBV5-4 and TRBJ2-1; possibly TRBD1 for D (5 bases). The V end lost 7 bases, the J end lost 6 bases, and 11 bases lay between the germline ends. The CDR3 loop spans 12 amino acids. Germline V gene lookup returns CDR1 SGHNT and CDR2 YYREEE (reference sequence). CDR3 bases: TGTGCCAGCCAAACTCAGGGCAATGAGCAGTTCTTC. Its protein is CASQTQGNEQFF.

The chain joins TRBV7-9 to TRBJ2-7; perhaps TRBD2 as D (6 bases). Germline CDR1 and CDR2: SEHNR and FQNEAQ (reference sequence). The length of the CDR3 is 13 residues. The germline V and J ends were trimmed by 4 bases and 3 bases, with 10 bases remaining between them. DNA of the CDR3: TGTGCCAGCAGCTCATCCGGGAGCTACGAGCAGTACTTC. It encodes CASSSSGSYEQYF.

The J gene is TRBJ1-2, the V gene TRBV5-4; TRBD1 aligns across 8 bases. The junction had 13 bases not matched to a gene; V was cut back by 5 bases and J by 4 bases. The CDR3 covers 16 residues. The germline V gene encodes CDR1 SGHNT and CDR2 YYREEE (reference sequence). The CDR3, as DNA: TGTGCCAGCAGAAAACAGGGGGGTACTTCCCTCTATGGCTACACCTTC. The encoded protein is CASRKQGGTSLYGYTF.

This CDR3 is CASSPRQGNINEQFF. For the CDR3, the DNA is TGTGCCAGCAGTCCCCGACAGGGTAATATCAATGAGCAGTTCTTC. This chain connects TRBV11-3 to TRBJ2-1; 7 bases map to TRBD1. Germline CDR1 reads SGHNT; CDR2 reads YENEEA. This CDR3 spans 15 amino acids. The J segment lost 6 bases and the V segment lost 6 bases, leaving 11 bases of the junction unmatched.

This clone was observed a handful of times. The gene calls are TRBV4-2 and TRBJ1-1; D remains ambiguous. CDR1 and CDR2 from the germline V gene are LGHNA and YNFKEQ. CDR3 length: 15 amino acids. With 0 bases removed from V and 3 bases from J, the gap between germline ends came to 11 bases. The CDR3 nucleotides are TGTGCCAGCAGCCAAGATCGAGAGGATTACACTGAAGCTTTCTTT. This encodes CASSQDREDYTEAFF.

The J gene is TRBJ2-3, the V gene TRBV6-4; 13 bases fit TRBD2. The germline V gene encodes CDR1 MRHNA and CDR2 SNTAGT. The CDR3 runs to 16 residues. The trim removed 3 bases at V and 6 bases at J, leaving 6 bases unmatched. The CDR3 sequence is CASSDSGTSGMDTQYF. CDR3 nucleotide sequence: TGTGCCAGCAGTGATTCGGGGACTAGCGGGATGGATACGCAGTATTTT.

J is TRBJ2-3 and V is TRBV14; D is possibly TRBD1 (6 bases). Trimming took off 2 bases at V and 3 bases at J, with 9 bases between the two ends. This CDR3 contains 14 residues. Germline CDR1 SGHDN, CDR2 FVKESK. The DNA of the CDR3 is TGTGCCAGCAGCCAATTTCAGGGGACAGATACGCAGTATTTT. Its protein product is CASSQFQGTDTQYF.

The rearrangement joins TRBV7-2 to TRBJ1-2; 9 nucleotides agree with TRBD1. V trimming: 5 bases; J trimming: 13 bases; junction bases outside the gene matches: 8. This CDR3 region has 12 residues. Germline CDR1 SGHTA, CDR2 FQGNSA. Here the CDR3 reads CASSLNRGRFTF. The CDR3 DNA reads TGTGCCAGCAGCCTGAACAGGGGGCGGTTCACCTTC.

This chain joins TRBV5-1 and TRBJ2-7, with D unclear. The CDR3 has 13 amino acids. The germline V gene has CDR1 SGHRS and CDR2 YFSETQ. Trimming removed 0 bases from V and 4 bases from J, with 8 bases in between. The DNA for the CDR3 is TGCGCCAGCAGCTTGGAGTCGGGTTACGAGCAGTACTTC. Its translation is CASSLESGYEQYF.

The CDR3 DNA is TGTGCCAGCAGCCGATCCCCGACAGGGGAAGAGACCCAGTACTTC. Translated: CASSRSPTGEETQYF. This sequence joins TRBV2 and TRBJ2-5; 8 bases agree with TRBD1. This CDR3 region has 15 residues. Germline-derived CDR1 and CDR2 are SNHLY and FYNNEI. Unmatched junction bases numbered 9, after V lost 6 bases and J lost 3 bases.

V and J are TRBV11-3 and TRBJ2-1; 8 positions match TRBD2. The V and J ends lost 4 bases and 3 bases, in that order; junction bases with no gene match: 14. The germline V gene has CDR1 SGHNT and CDR2 YENEEA. This CDR3 is 18 amino acids long. CDR3 amino acids: CASSSSGLAAGVYNEQFF. The DNA for the CDR3 is TGTGCCAGCAGCTCCTCTGGTTTGGCAGCGGGAGTCTACAATGAGCAGTTCTTC.

The chain couples TRBV20-1 to TRBJ2-7; D unresolved. V shed 7 bases and J shed 3 bases, with 7 bases lying between them. The length of the CDR3 is 10 residues. CDR1 DFQATT and CDR2 SNEGSKA come from the germline V gene (reference sequence). CDR3 bases: TGCAGTGGACTGATCTACGAGCAGTACTTC. Encoded protein: CSGLIYEQYF.

The chain recombines TRBV7-8 with TRBJ1-6, with D maybe TRBD1 (6 bases). The CDR3 has 18 amino acids. The V gene's germline CDR1 is SGHVS and CDR2 FQNEAQ. Deletions cut 2 bases from V and 0 bases from J, with 14 bases between. The CDR3 sequence: CASSLIRQELSYNSPLHF. The CDR3 DNA follows: TGTGCCAGCAGCTTAATCCGACAGGAACTCTCCTATAATTCACCCCTCCACTTT. Looking up the rest from reference TRBV7-8 and TRBJ1-6 gives the full variable domain: GAGVSQSPRYKVAKRGQDVALRCDPISGHVSLFWYQQALGQGPEFLTYFQNEAQLDKSGLPSDRFFAERPEGSVSTLKIQRTQQEDSAVYLCASSLIRQELSYNSPLHFGNGTRLTVT.

The V and J genes are TRBV9 and TRBJ2-3; D possibly corresponds to TRBD2 (5 bases). The CDR3 contains 14 residues. Trimming took off 3 bases at V and 0 bases at J, with 8 bases between the two ends. In germline, CDR1 is SGDLS, CDR2 YYNGEE. The CDR3 DNA is TGTGCCAGCAGCGCCGGACTTAGCACAGATACGCAGTATTTT. Translated: CASSAGLSTDTQYF.

The J gene is TRBJ1-5, the V gene TRBV19; D gene unclear. CDR1 LNHDA and CDR2 SQIVND come from the germline V gene (reference sequence). V lost 1 base to trimming and J lost 2 bases, with 9 bases between them. CDR3 length equals 15 residues. DNA for the CDR3: TGTGCCAGTAGTATAGCCGGGGTACGCAATCAGCCCCAGCATTTT. This gives the protein CASSIAGVRNQPQHF.

This chain uses TRBV2 with TRBJ2-7, with TRBD1 as a possible D gene (6 bases). This CDR3 region has 15 residues. Germline lookup yields CDR1 SNHLY and CDR2 FYNNEI. Trimming left V 2 bases short and J 3 bases short, with 14 bases between. DNA of the CDR3: TGTGCCAGCAGTGAAAAAAGGACAGTCATCTACGAGCAGTACTTC. Translated, it gives CASSEKRTVIYEQYF.

The V gene is TRBV18, the J gene TRBJ2-7, with 12 bases matching TRBD2. CDR1 is KGHSH and CDR2 is LQKENI in the germline V gene. V was clipped by 5 bases and J by 1 base; unmatched bases: 0. The CDR3 extends over 14 amino acids. DNA for the CDR3: TGTGCCAGCTCAGGACTAGCGGGGTCCTACGAGCAGTACTTC. Protein: CASSGLAGSYEQYF.

The gene calls are TRBV4-2 and TRBJ1-2; maybe TRBD1 (5 bases). The CDR3 sequence is 15 residues long. CDR1 and CDR2 from the germline V gene are LGHNA and YNFKEQ. V dropped 0 bases and J dropped 7 bases, with 15 bases sitting between them. DNA of the CDR3: TGTGCCAGCAGCCAAGAGAACCGGGGGGTAGTTGGCTACACCTTC. Translated: CASSQENRGVVGYTF.

This chain joins TRBV5-1 and TRBJ2-1, with D hard to call. CDR1 is SGHRS and CDR2 is YFSETQ in the germline V gene. Trimming stripped 4 bases from V and 3 bases from J, with 14 bases between. The CDR3 totals 15 residues. In DNA form, the CDR3 reads TGCGCCAGCAGCAATGCGAGAGAGCTCTACAATGAGCAGTTCTTC. Amino acid sequence: CASSNARELYNEQFF.

The chain employs TRBV5-1 and TRBJ1-1; 7 positions agree with TRBD1. The CDR3 has 14 amino acids. J gave up 0 bases and V 4 bases, and 3 bases lay outside the gene matches. Germline V gives CDR1 SGHRS, CDR2 YFSETQ. The CDR3 coding sequence is TGCGCCAGCAGCCAACAGGGGATGAACACTGAAGCTTTCTTT. Protein sequence: CASSQQGMNTEAFF. The complete variable domain, with remaining parts taken from reference TRBV5-1 and TRBJ1-1, reads KAGVTQTPRYLIKTRGQQVTLSCSPISGHRSVSWYQQTPGQGLQFLFEYFSETQRNKGNFPGRFSGRQFSNSRSEMNVSTLELGDSALYLCASSQQGMNTEAFFGQGTRLTVV.

The V call is TRBV7-9, the J call TRBJ2-6, with TRBD1 matching 10 bases. This CDR3 contains 19 residues. Trimming removed 5 bases from V and 3 bases from J; junction bases left unmatched: 13. Germline V gives CDR1 SEHNR, CDR2 FQNEAQ (reference sequence). The DNA of the CDR3 is TGTGCCAGCAGCCCCCTAGGCGGACAGGGGGTAGGTGGGGCCAACGTCCTGACTTTC. Encoded protein: CASSPLGGQGVGGANVLTF.

The chain combines TRBV4-3 with TRBJ1-2; D is unresolved. V was pared by 0 bases and J by 4 bases, with 9 bases between. This CDR3 region has 14 residues. Germline CDR1 reads LGHNA; CDR2 reads YSLEER. The CDR3 sequence: CASSQELAIYGYTF. CDR3 nucleotides: TGCGCCAGCAGCCAAGAGTTGGCAATCTATGGCTACACCTTC.